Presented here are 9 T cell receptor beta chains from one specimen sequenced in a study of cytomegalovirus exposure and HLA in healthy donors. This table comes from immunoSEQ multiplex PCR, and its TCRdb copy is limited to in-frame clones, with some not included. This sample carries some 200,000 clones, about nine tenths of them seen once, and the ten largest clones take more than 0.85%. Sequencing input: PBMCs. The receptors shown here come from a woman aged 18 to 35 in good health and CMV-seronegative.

The CDR3 loop is CASIRQDYEQYF. CDR3 bases: TGCGCCAGCATCAGACAGGACTACGAGCAGTACTTC. The chain combines TRBV10-1 with TRBJ2-7; D possibly corresponds to TRBD1 (6 bases). The germline V and J ends were trimmed by 7 bases and 3 bases, with 10 bases remaining between them. The CDR3 is made up of 12 amino acids. Germline CDR1 and CDR2: WNHNN and SYGVQD (reference sequence).

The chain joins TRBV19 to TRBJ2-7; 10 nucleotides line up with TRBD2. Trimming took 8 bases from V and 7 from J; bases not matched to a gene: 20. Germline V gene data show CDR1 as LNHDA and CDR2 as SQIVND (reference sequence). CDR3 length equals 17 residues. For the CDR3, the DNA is TGTGCCAGTGCGGCCGCGTTTCTGGCTAGCGGGAGAGGTGAGCAGTACTTC. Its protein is CASAAAFLASGRGEQYF.

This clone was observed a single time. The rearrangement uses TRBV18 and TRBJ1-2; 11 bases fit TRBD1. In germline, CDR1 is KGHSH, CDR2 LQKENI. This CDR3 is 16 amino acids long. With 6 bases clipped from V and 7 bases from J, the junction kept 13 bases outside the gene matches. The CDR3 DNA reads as TGTGCCAGCTCTCCCGGGACAGGGGGAATTCGTGGTGGCTACACCTTC. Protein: CASSPGTGGIRGGYTF.

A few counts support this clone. In DNA form, the CDR3 reads TGTGCCAGCAGCTTGTTCCCTAGGTTAATGGTAACTGAAGCTTTCTTT. Residues: CASSLFPRLMVTEAFF. V gene TRBV5-4 combines with J gene TRBJ1-1; D not certain. Germline CDR1 and CDR2: SGHNT and YYREEE (reference sequence). Deletions cut 1 base from V and 5 bases from J, with 18 bases between. The CDR3 runs 16 residues.

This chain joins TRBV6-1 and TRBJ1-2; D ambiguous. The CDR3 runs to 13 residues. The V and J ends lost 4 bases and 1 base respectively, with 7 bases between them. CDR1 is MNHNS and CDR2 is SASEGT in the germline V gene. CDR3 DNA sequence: TGTGCCAGCAGTGTAAAGCTTAACTATGGCTACACCTTC. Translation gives CASSVKLNYGYTF.

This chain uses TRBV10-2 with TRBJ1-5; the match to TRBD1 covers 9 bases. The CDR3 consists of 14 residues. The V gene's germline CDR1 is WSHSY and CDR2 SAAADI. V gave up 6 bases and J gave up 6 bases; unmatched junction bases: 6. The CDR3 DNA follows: TGCGCCAGCAGAACAGGGGGCGCTGGTCAGCCCCAGCATTTT. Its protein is CASRTGGAGQPQHF.

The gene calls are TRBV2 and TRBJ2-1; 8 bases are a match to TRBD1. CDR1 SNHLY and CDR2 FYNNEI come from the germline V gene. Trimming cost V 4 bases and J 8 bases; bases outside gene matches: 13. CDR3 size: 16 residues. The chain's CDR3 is CASSGEQDRVFYEQFF. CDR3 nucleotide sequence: TGTGCCAGCAGTGGCGAACAGGACAGGGTTTTCTATGAGCAGTTCTTC.

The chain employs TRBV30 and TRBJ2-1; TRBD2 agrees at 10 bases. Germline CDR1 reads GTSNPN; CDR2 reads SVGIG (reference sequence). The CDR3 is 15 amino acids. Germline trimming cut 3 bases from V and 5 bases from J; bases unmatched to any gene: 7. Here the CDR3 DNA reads TGTGCCTGGAGGCACCCTAGCGGGGGAAACAATGAGCAGTTCTTC. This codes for CAWRHPSGGNNEQFF.

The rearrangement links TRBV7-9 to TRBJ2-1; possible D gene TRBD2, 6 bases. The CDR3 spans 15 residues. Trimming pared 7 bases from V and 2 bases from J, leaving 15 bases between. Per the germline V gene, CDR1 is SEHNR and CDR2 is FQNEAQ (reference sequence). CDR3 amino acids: CASTPSGRTYNEQFF. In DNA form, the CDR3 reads TGTGCCAGCACTCCATCGGGGAGGACCTACAATGAGCAGTTCTTC.